Listed below are T cell receptor beta chains from one sample, sequenced in a study of CD8+CD57+ T cells in acquired aplastic anemia. One entry per CDR3 protein results from TCRdb running MiXCR on the reads. Here the sample spans some 200,000 distinct CDR3 sequences, 65% being singletons. The sample was sorted CD4+, CD8+, or CD8+CD57+ T cells (not recorded which) from PBMCs. The source is a human donor with aplastic anemia. CDR3s include the opening cysteine and the closing phenylalanine or tryptophan. D genes are given only for firm matches. Rows may omit the clone size; those that give it use once, few, many or a size class.

>.|TRBJ2-1|TRBV2|.
TGTGCCAACAGGGAGCGGCCAAGCTCCTACAATGAGCAGTCCTTC
CANRERPSSYNEQSF
>.|TRBJ2-2|TRBV7-9|.
TGTGCCAGCAGCGCCCTGGAGGGAGCGGGGGAGCTGTTTTTT
CASSALEGAGELFF
>.|TRBJ2-3|TRBV19|TRBD1
TGTGCCAGTAGTATAGATGGCAGGGGGTCGCGCACAGATACGCAGTATTTT
CASSIDGRGSRTDTQYF
>.|TRBJ2-3|TRBV7-4|TRBD2
TGTGCCAGCACCTGGACTAGCGGGGGGGCACCAGATACGCAGTATTTT
CASTWTSGGAPDTQYF
>.|TRBJ2-3|TRBV2|.
TGTGCCAGCAGTGGGGAGGCAGATACGCAGTATTTT
CASSGEADTQYF
>.|TRBJ2-5|TRBV20-1|.
TGCAGTGCTCCAGCGATCGGCGGAGAGACCCAGTACTTC
CSAPAIGGETQYF
>.|TRBJ2-6|TRBV6-4|.
TGTGCCAGCAGTGACTCGGACAGCTCTGGGGCCAACGTCCTGACTTTC
CASSDSDSSGANVLTF
>.|TRBJ1-4|TRBV24-1|.
TGTGCCACCAGTGATTCTAGGACGCTTAATGAAAAACTGTTTTTT
CATSDSRTLNEKLFF
>.|TRBJ2-1|TRBV11-2|TRBD2
TGTGCCAGCAGCTTAGACCTTAGCGGGGATGAGCAGTTCTTC
CASSLDLSGDEQFF
>once|TRBJ2-3|TRBV6-1|.
TGTGCCAGCAGAGAAGCCGGGGCTGATACGCAGTATTTT
CASREAGADTQYF
>.|TRBJ2-7|TRBV12-3/TRBV12-4|.
TGTGCCAGCAGTCCACTCAGGGGGGAGACAGGGAGGATCCACGAGCAGTACTTC
CASSPLRGETGRIHEQYF
>.|TRBJ1-2|TRBV24-1|.
TGTGCCACCAGTGATTTGGGGAGGGGACCGGACTATGGCTACACCTTC
CATSDLGRGPDYGYTF
>.|TRBJ1-1|TRBV7-6|.
TGTGCCAGCAGCATCGGGATGAACACTGAAGCTTTCTTT
CASSIGMNTEAFF
>.|TRBJ2-7|TRBV12-3/TRBV12-4|.
TGTGCCAGCAGTTCCGGCCTAGCGCGAGAGCAGTACTTC
CASSSGLAREQYF
>few|TRBJ2-7|TRBV7-9|TRBD1
TGTGCCAGCAGCTTAGTGGACAGGGTGGCCTACGAGCAGTACTTC
CASSLVDRVAYEQYF
>.|TRBJ1-1|TRBV20-1|.
TGCAGTGCTAGAGATTTCCCAGGCGGCCACGTTGAAGCTTTCTTT
CSARDFPGGHVEAFF
>few|TRBJ2-3|TRBV24-1|.
TGTGCCACCAGTGATGCCAGGCTTAGCACAGATACGCAGTATTTT
CATSDARLSTDTQYF
>.|TRBJ2-4|TRBV7-9|.
TGTGCCAGCAGCTTTATATCCTCGGGATACACTGAAGCGGACTTAGCCAAAAACATTCAGTACTTC
CASSFISSGYTEADLAKNIQYF
>.|TRBJ2-7|TRBV2|TRBD1
TGTGCCAGCAGTGCTGGACAGGGCGAGCAGTACTTC
CASSAGQGEQYF
>.|TRBJ2-1|TRBV20-1|.
TGCAGTGCTAGAGCGGGGTTCTTC
CSARAGFF
>once|TRBJ1-3|TRBV9|.
TGTGCCAGCAGCGTAGAGGGGGCTGGAAACACCATATATTTT
CASSVEGAGNTIYF
>.|TRBJ2-3|TRBV20-1|.
TGCAGTGCTAGAGAGCCTAGCGGCACAGATACGCAGTATTTT
CSAREPSGTDTQYF
>many|TRBJ2-7|TRBV7-9|TRBD2
TGTGCCAGCAGCGGCGGGAGAAACTACGAGCAGTACTTC
CASSGGRNYEQYF
>.|TRBJ1-5|TRBV20-1|.
TGCAGTGCCGGAAGGGACGGCAATCAGCCCCAGCATTTT
CSAGRDGNQPQHF
>.|TRBJ1-1|TRBV5-1|.
TGCGCCAGCCTGGTTAAGACTGAAGCTTTCTTT
CASLVKTEAFF
>.|TRBJ2-1|TRBV7-9|.
TGTGCCAGCAGCCCTACGACAGATTATGAGCAGTTCTTC
CASSPTTDYEQFF
>.|TRBJ2-7|TRBV11-2|TRBD1
TGTGCCAGCAGTTGTGACCGGGACAGTTCCTCCTACGAGCAGTACTTC
CASSCDRDSSSYEQYF
>.|TRBJ2-5|TRBV7-8|.
TGTGCCAGCAGTGAGGCGGGGTGGGAGACCCAGTACTTC
CASSEAGWETQYF
>.|TRBJ2-7|TRBV4-1|.
TGCGCCAGCAGCCAAGATAAGCTTGGCGTAGAGCAGTACTTC
CASSQDKLGVEQYF
>.|TRBJ2-2|TRBV5-1|.
TGTGCCAGCAGGCCTAGCGGGGAGCTGTTTTTT
CASRPSGELFF
>few|TRBJ2-1|TRBV2|.
TGTGCCATCAAACAAAATGCCGTCGGTTACAATGAGCAGTTCTTC
CAIKQNAVGYNEQFF
>.|TRBJ1-2|TRBV7-2|.
TGTGCCAGCAGCCAAACCTCCTATGGCTACACCTTC
CASSQTSYGYTF
>.|TRBJ2-7|TRBV2|.
TGTGCCAGCAGCCAAGCCCCAGGCGGAAACGAGCAGTACTTC
CASSQAPGGNEQYF
>.|TRBJ2-5|TRBV20-1|TRBD2
TGCAGTGCTCTTGGACTAGCGGGGGAGGGGGAGACCCAGTACTTC
CSALGLAGEGETQYF
>.|TRBJ2-7|TRBV7-9|.
TGCGCCAGCAGCCAACTACAGGGCGACAGGCAGTACTTC
CASSQLQGDRQYF
>.|TRBJ2-7|TRBV19|.
TGTGCCAGTAGTATCTTAGCGACAGAGTCCTGCGAGCAGTACTTC
CASSILATESCEQYF
>.|TRBJ2-5|TRBV29-1|TRBD1
TGCAGCGTTGGGGGACAGGGGGGAGAGACCCAGTACTTC
CSVGGQGGETQYF
>.|TRBJ2-1|TRBV11-3|.
TGTGCCAGCAGCAGGGCAGGGGCTTATGGTGAGCAGTTCTTC
CASSRAGAYGEQFF
>.|TRBJ2-7|TRBV6-5|.
TGTGCCAGCAGTCCCTCGGGGTATGGGACCTACGAGCAGTACTTC
CASSPSGYGTYEQYF
>few|TRBJ1-6|TRBV9|TRBD1
TGTGCCAGCAGCGACGACACCGGGACAGCCGATTCACCCCTCCACTTT
CASSDDTGTADSPLHF
>.|TRBJ1-2|TRBV20-1|.
TGCAGTGCCAAACCATTACACGGGAGGGTTAACTATGGCTACACCTTC
CSAKPLHGRVNYGYTF
>.|TRBJ2-3|TRBV7-3|TRBD2
TGTGCCAGCAGCTCGCCGATAGCGGGGGTGGATACGCAGTATTTT
CASSSPIAGVDTQYF
>many|TRBJ1-2|TRBV7-9|TRBD1
TGTGCCAGCAGCTTACCCCTGATTGGACAGGGGAGGTTACATGGCTACACCTTC
CASSLPLIGQGRLHGYTF
>.|TRBJ2-7|TRBV2|.
TGTGCCAGCAGCGAGGCCGACAGTTCTCCGTACGAGCAGTACTTC
CASSEADSSPYEQYF
>many|TRBJ1-5|TRBV6-4|.
TGTGCCAGCTCCAACAGGGACGGTCAGCCCCAGCATTTT
CASSNRDGQPQHF
>many|TRBJ2-3|TRBV7-3|.
TGTGCCAGCAGCTCCACTGGGGGGGCGGGAGATACGCAGTATTTT
CASSSTGGAGDTQYF
>.|TRBJ1-2|TRBV29-1|.
TGCAGCGTTGCTTTGGGGGCCTATGGCTACACCTTC
CSVALGAYGYTF
>.|TRBJ2-7|TRBV15|.
TGTGCCACCAGCAGCTCCAGGTCGGGACAACTCAACTCCTACGAGCAGTACTTC
CATSSSRSGQLNSYEQYF
>.|TRBJ1-2|TRBV7-2|TRBD1
TGTGCCAGCAGCCGCGTGGGACAGGGGATAGACGGCTACACCTTC
CASSRVGQGIDGYTF
>.|TRBJ2-5|TRBV24-1|.
TGTGCCACCAGTAATTTGATGGCGGACCAAGAGACCCAGTACTTC
CATSNLMADQETQYF
>few|TRBJ2-3|TRBV19|TRBD2
TGTGCCAGTTCGGGAGGATGGGACACAGATACGCAGTATTTT
CASSGGWDTDTQYF
>once|TRBJ2-3|TRBV10-3|TRBD1
TGTGCCATCAGTGAGTCGGGGGACAGGGGAGATACGCAGTATTTT
CAISESGDRGDTQYF
>few|TRBJ1-6|TRBV19|TRBD1
TGTGCCAGTAGTACGGGACAGGGGAATTCACCCCTCCACTTT
CASSTGQGNSPLHF
>once|TRBJ1-2|TRBV7-2|TRBD1
TGTGCCAGCAGCTTGGACAGGGGAAGATACACCTTC
CASSLDRGRYTF
>few|TRBJ1-6|TRBV7-3|TRBD1
TGTGCCAGCAGCCCTCGGACAGGGGGGAATTCACCCCTCCACTTT
CASSPRTGGNSPLHF
>.|TRBJ2-1|TRBV7-3|TRBD2
TGTGCCAGCAGCTCTAGCGGGGGGGCCAACAATGAGCAGTTCTTC
CASSSSGGANNEQFF
>.|TRBJ2-1|TRBV9|.
TGTGCCAGCGAACCCCACGGGAGATGGTCCTACAATGAGCAGTTCTTC
CASEPHGRWSYNEQFF
>.|TRBJ2-7|TRBV2|.
TGTGCCAGTCGCGGCTGGACAAGCCGCACAATTTACTACGAGCAGTACTTC
CASRGWTSRTIYYEQYF